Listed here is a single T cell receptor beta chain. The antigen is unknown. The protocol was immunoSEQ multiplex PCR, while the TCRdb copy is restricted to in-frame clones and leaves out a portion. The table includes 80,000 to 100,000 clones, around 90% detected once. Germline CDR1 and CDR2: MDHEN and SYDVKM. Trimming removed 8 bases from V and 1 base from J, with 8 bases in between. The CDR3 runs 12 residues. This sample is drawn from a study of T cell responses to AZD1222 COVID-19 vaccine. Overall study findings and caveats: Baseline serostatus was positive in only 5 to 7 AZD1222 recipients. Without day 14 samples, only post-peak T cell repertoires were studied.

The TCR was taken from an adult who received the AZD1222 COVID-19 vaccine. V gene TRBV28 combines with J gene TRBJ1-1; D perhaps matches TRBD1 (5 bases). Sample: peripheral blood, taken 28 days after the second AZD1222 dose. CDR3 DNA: TGTGCCAGCGTAACAGGGAACACTGAAGCTTTCTTT. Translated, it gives CASVTGNTEAFF.